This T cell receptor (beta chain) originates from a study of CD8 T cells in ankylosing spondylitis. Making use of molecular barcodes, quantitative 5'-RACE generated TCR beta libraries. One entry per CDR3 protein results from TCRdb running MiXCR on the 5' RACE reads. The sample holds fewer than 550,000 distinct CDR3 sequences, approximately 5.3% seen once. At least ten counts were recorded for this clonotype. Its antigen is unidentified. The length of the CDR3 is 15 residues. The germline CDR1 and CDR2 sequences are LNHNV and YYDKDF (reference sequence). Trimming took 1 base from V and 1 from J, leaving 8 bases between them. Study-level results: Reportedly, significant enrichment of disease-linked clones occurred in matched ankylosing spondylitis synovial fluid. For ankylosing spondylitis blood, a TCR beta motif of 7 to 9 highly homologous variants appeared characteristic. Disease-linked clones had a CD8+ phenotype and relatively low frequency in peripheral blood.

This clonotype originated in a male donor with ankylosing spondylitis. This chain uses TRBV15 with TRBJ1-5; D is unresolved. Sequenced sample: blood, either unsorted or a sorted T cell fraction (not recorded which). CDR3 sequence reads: CATSRGRLSNQPQHF. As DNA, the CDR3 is TGTGCCACCAGCAGAGGGAGGTTAAGCAATCAGCCCCAGCATTTT.